The 7 T cell receptor beta chains in this list originate from one sample, sequenced in a study of blood T cell repertoires in COVID-19 (dated by TCRdb to 2018 to 2021). The library was prepared using the immunoSEQ multiplex PCR assay. TCRdb re-hosts the immuneACCESS table, in-frame sequences only. Its copies lack some clones; in the studies checked, an unresolved V gene accounts for under half of them, and the cause for the rest is not known. Present in this sample are some 73,000 clones, over 65% of which were seen just once. Roughly 4.5% of the sample is in the top ten clones. The sequencing sample was made of peripheral blood. These receptor sequences come from a woman aged 55-70 years with acute or convalescent COVID-19.

The chain couples TRBV18 to TRBJ1-4; D is uncertain. The CDR3 spans 14 residues. V was shortened by 5 bases and J by 4 bases, with 11 bases between the two germline ends. Germline CDR1 KGHSH, CDR2 LQKENI. DNA of the CDR3: TGTGCCAGCTCATCTGACGGACTTAATGAAAAACTGTTTTTT. It is translated as CASSSDGLNEKLFF. The full variable domain, in which reference TRBV18 and TRBJ1-4 provide the parts outside the CDR3, is NAGVMQNPRHLVRRRGQEARLRCSPMKGHSHVYWYRQLPEEGLKFMVYLQKENIIDESGMPKERFSAEFPKEGPSILRIQQVVRGDSAAYFCASSSDGLNEKLFFGSGTQLSVL.

There are many counts of this clone. V gene TRBV2 combines with J gene TRBJ2-7; 7 positions agree with TRBD2. Germline CDR1 reads SNHLY; CDR2 reads FYNNEI. V shed 4 bases, J shed 5 bases, and the junction held 5 bases outside the gene matches. The CDR3 is made up of 13 amino acids. The CDR3 protein is CASSGGLVDEQYF. In DNA form, the CDR3 reads TGTGCCAGCAGTGGCGGACTAGTAGACGAGCAGTACTTC. Together with reference TRBV2 and TRBJ2-7, the CDR3 gives the full variable domain: EPEVTQTPSHQVTQMGQEVILRCVPISNHLYFYWYRQILGQKVEFLVSFYNNEISEKSEIFDDQFSVERPDGSNFTLKIRSTKLEDSAMYFCASSGGLVDEQYFGPGTRLTVT.

This chain connects TRBV25-1 to TRBJ2-7, with TRBD1 as a possible D gene (5 bases). V was pared by 1 base and J by 4 bases, with 17 bases between. Germline V gene lookup returns CDR1 MGHDK and CDR2 SYGVNS. The CDR3 sequence is 16 residues long. CDR3 sequence (DNA): TGTGCCAGCAGTGAATTAGGCAGGGCAGACTCTTACGAGCAGTACTTC. It codes for CASSELGRADSYEQYF.

The rearrangement uses TRBV28 and TRBJ2-3; no definite D call. The length of the CDR3 is 12 residues. Germline-derived CDR1 and CDR2 are MDHEN and SYDVKM. Trimming cost V 3 bases and J 5 bases, with 6 bases left between them. CDR3 amino acids: CASSLSGDTQYF. The DNA of the CDR3 is TGTGCCAGCAGTTTGTCCGGAGATACGCAGTATTTT. The entire variable domain, with the rest obtained from reference TRBV28 and TRBJ2-3, is as follows: DVKVTQSSRYLVKRTGEKVFLECVQDMDHENMFWYRQDPGLGLRLIYFSYDVKMKEKGDIPEGYSVSREKKERFSLILESASTNQTSMYLCASSLSGDTQYFGPGTRLTVL.

The gene calls are TRBV10-3 and TRBJ2-3, with 8 bases aligning to TRBD1. The CDR3 spans 14 residues. CDR1 ENHRY and CDR2 SYGVKD come from the germline V gene. V shed 10 bases and J 0 bases; nucleotides not matched to a gene: 6. Here the CDR3 reads CATDRGYSTDTQYF. The DNA of the CDR3 is TGTGCCACTGACAGGGGCTATAGCACAGATACGCAGTATTTT.

This chain joins TRBV6-5 and TRBJ2-1; TRBD1 matches at 7 bases. Germline lookup yields CDR1 MNHEY and CDR2 SVGAGI. The CDR3 loop spans 14 amino acids. V gave up 6 bases and J gave up 0 bases; unmatched junction bases: 2. CDR3 residues: CASRSGGSYNEQFF. The CDR3 DNA follows: TGTGCCAGCAGGTCAGGGGGCTCCTACAATGAGCAGTTCTTC.

J is TRBJ1-5 and V is TRBV24-1, with 11 bases identical to TRBD1. This CDR3 comprises 19 residues. Germline lookup yields CDR1 KGHDR and CDR2 SFDVKD. The V segment lost 4 bases and the J segment 4 bases; nucleotides outside the gene matches: 14. CDR3: CATSDQDRGPSRWNQPQHF. DNA for the CDR3: TGTGCCACCAGTGACCAGGACAGGGGGCCGTCTAGGTGGAATCAGCCCCAGCATTTT.